Reported below is one T cell receptor beta chain. Per the germline V gene, CDR1 is SGHDT and CDR2 is YYEEEE. Trimming removed 4 bases at V and 3 bases at J, with 9 bases between. This CDR3 region has 13 residues. The data originate from a study of OX40 agonist ivuxolimab in advanced cancers. Here immunoSEQ multiplex PCR was the method, and the copy in TCRdb shows in-frame clones only, minus some. The sample consists of 30,000 to 35,000 clones, about 92% of them appearing once. The chain recombines TRBV5-6 with TRBJ2-3; D is uncertain. The source is an adult with an advanced solid tumor such as melanoma, head and neck, liver or kidney cancer. This specimen was CD4+ or CD8+ T cells sorted from blood, taken in a trial of the OX40 agonist ivuxolimab. The CDR3 sequence is CASSPGRTDTQYF. CDR3 nucleotides: TGTGCCAGCAGCCCCGGACGGACAGATACGCAGTATTTT.